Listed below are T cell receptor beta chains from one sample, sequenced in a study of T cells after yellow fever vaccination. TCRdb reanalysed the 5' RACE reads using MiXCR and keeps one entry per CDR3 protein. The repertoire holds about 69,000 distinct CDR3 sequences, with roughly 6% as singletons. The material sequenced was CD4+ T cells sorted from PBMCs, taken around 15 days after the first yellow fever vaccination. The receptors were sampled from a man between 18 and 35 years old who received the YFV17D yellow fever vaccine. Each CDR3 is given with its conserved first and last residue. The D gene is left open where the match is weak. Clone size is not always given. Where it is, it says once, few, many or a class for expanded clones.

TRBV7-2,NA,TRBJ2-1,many,TGTGCCAGCCGACAGTCCGGCTCCTACAATGAGCAGTTCTTC,CASRQSGSYNEQFF
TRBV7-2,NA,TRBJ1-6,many,TGTGCCAGCAGCCCTGGACCGGGTTTGAGGGGTTCACCCCTCCACTTT,CASSPGPGLRGSPLHF
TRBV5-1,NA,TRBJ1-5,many,TGCGCCAGCAGCCACAGACAGGATAGCAATCAGCCCCAGCATTTT,CASSHRQDSNQPQHF
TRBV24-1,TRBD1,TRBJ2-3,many,TGTGCCACCAGTGATTTACAGGGGGCAGATACGCAGTATTTT,CATSDLQGADTQYF
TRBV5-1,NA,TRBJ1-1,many,TGCGCCAGCAGCCCCTCGGGAAGGAGCGAGACTGAAGCTTTCTTT,CASSPSGRSETEAFF
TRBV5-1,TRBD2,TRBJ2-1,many,TGCGCCAGCAGCATGGGGACTAGCTCCTACAATGAGCAGTTCTTC,CASSMGTSSYNEQFF
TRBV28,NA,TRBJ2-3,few,TGTGCCAGCAGCCGGTCGGACAGTTTAAGCACAGATACGCAGTATTTT,CASSRSDSLSTDTQYF
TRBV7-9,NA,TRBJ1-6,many,TGTGCCAGCAGCTTAGAGGGGTTAACACCCCTCCACTTT,CASSLEGLTPLHF
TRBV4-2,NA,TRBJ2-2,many,TGTGCCAGCAGCCAAGCGGGGACGGGGGCATACGGGGAGCTGTTTTTT,CASSQAGTGAYGELFF
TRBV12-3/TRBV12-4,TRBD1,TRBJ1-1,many,TGTGCCAGCTCTTCCTCTGGAGGGGGACAGGGCAACACTGAAGCTTTCTTT,CASSSSGGGQGNTEAFF
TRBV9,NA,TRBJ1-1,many,TGTGCCAGCAGCGTAGGAGTGGACTTGAACACTGAAGCTTTCTTT,CASSVGVDLNTEAFF
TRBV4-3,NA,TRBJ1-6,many,TGCGCCAGCAGCCAAGTGGCAGCAGGGAATACACCCCTCCACTTT,CASSQVAAGNTPLHF
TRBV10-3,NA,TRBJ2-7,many,TGTGCCATCAGTGAGTCAGGGGTTTCAGGGACCCACGAGCAGTACTTC,CAISESGVSGTHEQYF
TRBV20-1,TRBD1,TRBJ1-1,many,TGCAGTGCTAGGAGGGGGCTATGGAACACTGAAGCTTTCTTT,CSARRGLWNTEAFF
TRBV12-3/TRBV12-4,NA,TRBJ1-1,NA,TGTGCCAGCAGTATAGGACCTTCTCGAGCTTTCTTT,CASSIGPSRAFF
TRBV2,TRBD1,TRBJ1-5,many,TGTGCCAGCACCCCAAGGACAGGGGGCTTTCAGCCCCAGCATTTT,CASTPRTGGFQPQHF
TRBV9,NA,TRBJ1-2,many,TGTGCCAGCAGCCGAATTGAACAGGGAAAGACGGACTATGGCTACACCTTC,CASSRIEQGKTDYGYTF
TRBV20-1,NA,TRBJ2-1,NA,TGCAGTGCTAGAGATGCGGGCGGGCAGGCCTCCTACAATGAGCAGTTCTTC,CSARDAGGQASYNEQFF
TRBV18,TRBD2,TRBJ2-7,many,TGTGCCAGCTCCGTGATCCGGGGAGGGGATTACGAGCAGTACTTC,CASSVIRGGDYEQYF
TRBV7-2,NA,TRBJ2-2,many,TGTGCCAGCAGCGTCGGAGGGTACACCGGGGAGCTGTTTTTT,CASSVGGYTGELFF
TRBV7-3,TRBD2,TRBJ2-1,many,TGTGCCAGCAGCTTAACGATGACTAGCGGGGGGGGCTACAATGAGCAGTTCTTC,CASSLTMTSGGGYNEQFF
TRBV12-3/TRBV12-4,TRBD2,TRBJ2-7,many,TGTGCCAGCAGGGGGACTAGCGGCTTCTACGAGCAGTACTTC,CASRGTSGFYEQYF